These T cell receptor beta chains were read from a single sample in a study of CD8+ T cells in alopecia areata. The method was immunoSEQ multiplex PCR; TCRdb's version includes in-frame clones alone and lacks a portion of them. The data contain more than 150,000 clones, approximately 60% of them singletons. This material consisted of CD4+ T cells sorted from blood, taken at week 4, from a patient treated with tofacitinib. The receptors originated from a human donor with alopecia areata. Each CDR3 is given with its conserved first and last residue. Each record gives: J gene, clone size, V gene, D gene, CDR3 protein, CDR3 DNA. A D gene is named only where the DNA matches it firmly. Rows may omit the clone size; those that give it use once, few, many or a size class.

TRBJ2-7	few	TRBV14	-	CASSQFLDLNEQYF	TGTGCCAGCAGCCAATTTTTGGATCTGAACGAGCAGTACTTC
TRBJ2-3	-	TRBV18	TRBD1	CASSPDRDRGKYF	TGTGCCAGCTCACCTGACCGGGACAGGGGAAAGTATTTT
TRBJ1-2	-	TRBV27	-	CASSSTHYGYTF	TGTGCCAGCTCCTCCACCCACTATGGCTACACCTTC
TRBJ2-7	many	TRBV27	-	CASSRDVYYEQYF	TGTGCCAGCAGTCGGGACGTGTACTACGAGCAGTACTTC
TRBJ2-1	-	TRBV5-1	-	CASSLLGDEQFF	TGCGCCAGCAGCTTACTTGGGGATGAGCAGTTCTTC
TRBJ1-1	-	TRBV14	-	CASSQGAGRGAEAFF	TGTGCCAGCAGCCAAGGGGCAGGGAGGGGAGCTGAAGCTTTCTTT
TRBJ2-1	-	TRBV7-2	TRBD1	CASSAGQGRWVEQFF	TGTGCCAGCAGCGCCGGACAGGGGAGGTGGGTTGAGCAGTTCTTC
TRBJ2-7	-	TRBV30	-	CAWSRGRSTYEQYF	TGTGCCTGGAGCCGCGGACGGAGTACCTACGAGCAGTACTTC
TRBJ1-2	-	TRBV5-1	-	CASSLVGITGGYTF	TGCGCCAGCAGCTTGGTCGGGATCACCGGTGGCTACACCTTC
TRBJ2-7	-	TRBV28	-	CASVGQTYEQYF	TGTGCCAGCGTCGGACAGACCTACGAGCAGTACTTC
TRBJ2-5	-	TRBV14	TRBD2	CASSHQRERGRTQYF	TGTGCCAGCAGCCACCAGAGGGAGCGGGGCCGGACCCAGTACTTC
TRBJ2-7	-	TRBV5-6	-	CASSWGARQGGEQYF	TGTGCCAGCAGCTGGGGCGCTCGGCAGGGTGGCGAGCAGTACTTC